Listed below are T cell receptor beta chains from one sample, sequenced in a study of response to subunit inactivated influenza vaccine. MiXCR, run by TCRdb on the RT-PCR reads, gives a single entry per CDR3 protein. The sample has 650,000 to 800,000 distinct CDR3 sequences, approximately 15% seen once. Sequencing was performed on PBMCs from blood, taken 14 to 15 days before vaccination. The receptor set was obtained from a man aged 50 to 60 who received an inactivated influenza vaccine. Each CDR3 is given with its conserved first and last residue. D genes are given only for firm matches. The size field is filled for only some rows; it gives once, few, many or a size class.

len	abundance	d_gene	v_gene	j_gene	CDR3aa	CDR3nt
19	-	-	TRBV11-2	TRBJ2-3	CASSRDREDLNKAAGTQYF	TGTGCCAGCAGCCGAGACAGGGAGGACCTTAATAAGGCTGCGGGTACGCAGTATTTT
14	few	-	TRBV20-1	TRBJ2-5	CSAPPPGVRETQYF	TGCAGTGCCCCGCCCCCAGGGGTCAGGGAGACCCAGTACTTC
13	once	-	TRBV20-1	TRBJ2-2	CSASGVAFGELFF	TGCAGTGCTAGCGGGGTAGCGTTCGGGGAGCTGTTTTTT
12	-	-	TRBV30	TRBJ1-5	CAWSVNNQPQHF	TGTGCCTGGAGTGTAAATAATCAGCCCCAGCATTTT
14	many	TRBD2	TRBV5-1	TRBJ2-3	CASRSRLATDTQYF	TGCGCCAGCCGATCTCGACTAGCAACAGATACGCAGTATTTT
16	few	TRBD2	TRBV20-1	TRBJ2-5	CSARPIYSGGGETQYF	TGCAGTGCTAGACCAATTTATAGCGGGGGGGGGGAGACCCAGTACTTC
15	-	-	TRBV12-3/TRBV12-4	TRBJ2-3	CASSTHIAATDTQYF	TGTGCCAGCAGCACACATATAGCGGCCACAGATACGCAGTATTTT
13	-	TRBD2	TRBV20-1	TRBJ2-2	CSAPSGRAGELFF	TGCAGTGCTCCTAGCGGGAGGGCCGGGGAGCTGTTTTTT
15	few	TRBD1	TRBV20-1	TRBJ2-1	CSARDPRQGFHEQFF	TGCAGTGCTAGAGATCCGAGACAGGGGTTCCATGAGCAGTTCTTC
12	-	-	TRBV20-1	TRBJ2-5	CSAGSGIETQYF	TGCAGTGCTGGTTCAGGGATAGAGACCCAGTACTTC
17	many	TRBD1	TRBV3-1	TRBJ2-2	CASSQNYGQGDTGELFF	TGTGCCAGCAGCCAAAATTATGGACAGGGAGATACCGGGGAGCTGTTTTTT
14	few	-	TRBV9	TRBJ2-5	CASSVAQFGETQYF	TGTGCCAGCAGCGTAGCCCAGTTTGGCGAGACCCAGTACTTC
16	many	TRBD2	TRBV24-1	TRBJ2-1	CATSDLGEGSGNEQFF	TGTGCCACCAGTGATCTCGGGGAGGGTAGTGGGAATGAGCAGTTCTTC
15	few	TRBD2	TRBV5-1	TRBJ2-1	CASSLGLAGFNEQFF	TGCGCCAGCAGTTTGGGACTAGCGGGATTCAATGAGCAGTTCTTC
17	-	-	TRBV7-8	TRBJ2-1	CASSLVPGASSYNEQFF	TGTGCCAGCAGCTTAGTCCCCGGGGCTAGCTCCTACAATGAGCAGTTCTTC
16	-	TRBD1	TRBV20-1	TRBJ2-5	CSASSRDRGHQETQYF	TGCAGTGCTAGTTCCCGGGACAGGGGGCACCAAGAGACCCAGTACTTC
15	few	TRBD1	TRBV5-1	TRBJ2-7	CASSGTGTGLYEQYF	TGCGCCAGCAGCGGAACCGGGACAGGGCTCTACGAGCAGTACTTC
17	-	-	TRBV9	TRBJ2-3	CASSVGVGGFSTDTQYF	TGTGCCAGCAGCGTAGGGGTAGGAGGTTTTAGCACAGATACGCAGTATTTT
13	few	-	TRBV5-1	TRBJ2-7	CASSLTENYEQYF	TGCGCCAGCAGCTTGACAGAAAACTACGAGCAGTACTTC
14	-	TRBD2	TRBV20-1	TRBJ2-3	CSARASGPTDTQYF	TGCAGTGCTAGAGCTAGCGGGCCCACAGATACGCAGTATTTT
13	-	-	TRBV20-1	TRBJ2-5	CSATNIDGETQYF	TGCAGTGCTACGAATATAGACGGGGAGACCCAGTACTTC
14	-	TRBD2	TRBV7-9	TRBJ2-1	CASSFPGLPYEQFF	TGTGCCAGCAGCTTTCCGGGACTACCCTACGAGCAGTTCTTC
18	-	TRBD2	TRBV20-1	TRBJ2-1	CNARYPGTSGAAYNEQFF	TGCAATGCTAGATATCCCGGGACTAGCGGAGCTGCCTACAATGAGCAGTTCTTC
15	-	TRBD1	TRBV5-1	TRBJ1-1	CASSRTTGLNTEAFF	TGCGCCAGCAGCCGTACGACAGGGTTGAACACTGAAGCTTTCTTT
14	-	-	TRBV14	TRBJ2-5	CASSQEVGRETQYF	TGTGCCAGCAGCCAAGAAGTAGGGAGGGAGACCCAGTACTTC
15	-	TRBD2	TRBV11-2	TRBJ2-2	CASSGTSGRTGELFF	TGTGCCAGCAGCGGGACTAGCGGGAGAACCGGGGAGCTGTTTTTT
15	many	TRBD1	TRBV10-3	TRBJ2-7	CAISGPTGGGYEQYF	TGTGCCATCAGTGGCCCGACAGGGGGCGGATACGAGCAGTACTTC
13	-	-	TRBV24-1	TRBJ1-2	CATSDSGEYGYTF	TGTGCCACCAGTGATTCAGGGGAGTATGGCTACACCTTC
15	-	TRBD2	TRBV10-3	TRBJ2-7	CAIRPSGGYSYEQYF	TGTGCCATCAGGCCTAGCGGGGGATACTCCTACGAGCAGTACTTC
15	-	TRBD1	TRBV19	TRBJ1-5	CASTNGQVNNQPQHF	TGTGCCAGCACTAACGGACAGGTAAACAATCAGCCCCAGCATTTT
12	many	-	TRBV6-5	TRBJ2-5	CASSTTRETQYF	TGTGCCAGCAGTACGACTAGGGAGACCCAGTACTTC
13	many	-	TRBV5-1	TRBJ2-7	CASSLAGRSEQYF	TGCGCCAGCAGCTTGGCCGGTAGGAGCGAGCAGTACTTC
15	few	-	TRBV7-8	TRBJ2-3	CASTPQGGLTDTQYF	TGTGCCAGCACCCCTCAGGGGGGTTTGACAGATACGCAGTATTTT
16	few	TRBD1	TRBV28	TRBJ2-7	CASSLHPGQGRNEQYF	TGTGCCAGCAGTTTACATCCTGGACAGGGTAGGAACGAGCAGTACTTC
13	many	TRBD2	TRBV29-1	TRBJ2-1	CSVETGGRDEQFF	TGCAGCGTTGAAACGGGAGGTCGAGATGAGCAGTTCTTC
14	few	TRBD2	TRBV5-1	TRBJ2-3	CASTGGLYPDTQYF	TGCGCCAGCACCGGGGGGTTGTATCCAGATACGCAGTATTTT
15	-	-	TRBV16	TRBJ1-3	CASSQSWGSGNTIYF	TGTGCCAGCAGCCAATCGTGGGGTTCTGGAAACACCATATATTTT
14	many	-	TRBV12-5	TRBJ2-7	CASTTSGAMVEQYF	TGTGCTAGCACCACCTCGGGCGCGATGGTCGAGCAGTACTTC
13	-	-	TRBV5-1	TRBJ2-5	CASSTYNQETQYF	TGCGCCAGCAGCACCTACAACCAAGAGACCCAGTACTTC
16	many	-	TRBV28	TRBJ2-1	CASSPGIAKSYNEQFF	TGTGCCAGCAGTCCCGGGATAGCCAAGTCCTACAATGAGCAGTTCTTC
14	-	-	TRBV6-1	TRBJ1-5	CASSDRGLDQPQHF	TGTGCCAGCAGTGACAGGGGTTTGGATCAGCCCCAGCATTTT
13	-	-	TRBV6-1	TRBJ1-5	CASSEVSPEAQHF	TGTGCCAGCAGTGAAGTATCGCCTGAAGCCCAGCATTTT
13	many	-	TRBV29-1	TRBJ1-1	CSVDRTANTEAFF	TGCAGCGTCGATCGGACAGCGAACACTGAAGCTTTCTTT
16	-	-	TRBV20-1	TRBJ2-2	CCSRGPGPGLTGELFF	TGCTGTTCTAGGGGCCCGGGACCAGGGTTGACCGGGGAGCTGTTTTTT
17	-	-	TRBV14	TRBJ2-2	CASSQYGIANPTGELFF	TGTGCCAGCAGCCAATATGGAATAGCTAATCCCACCGGGGAGCTGTTTTTT
18	few	-	TRBV4-3	TRBJ1-4	CASSQVIPSPVTNEKLFF	TGCGCCAGCAGCCAAGTTATACCCTCCCCGGTCACTAATGAAAAACTGTTTTTT
17	-	TRBD2	TRBV4-3	TRBJ2-1	CASSQEVSGGRHNEQFF	TGCGCCAGCAGCCAAGAAGTATCTGGCGGGAGACACAATGAGCAGTTCTTC
13	-	-	TRBV2	TRBJ2-3	CASSAGNTDTQYF	TGTGCCAGCAGTGCAGGGAACACAGATACGCAGTATTTT
12	once	-	TRBV10-3	TRBJ2-3	CAISVARGTQYF	TGTGCCATCAGTGTGGCTAGAGGTACGCAGTATTTT
14	-	TRBD1	TRBV12-3/TRBV12-4	TRBJ1-2	CASSPRDRGDGYTF	TGTGCCAGCAGTCCTAGGGACAGGGGAGATGGCTACACCTTC
15	few	TRBD2	TRBV7-2	TRBJ2-7	CASSFGGSGNYEQYF	TGTGCCAGCAGCTTCGGTGGTAGCGGGAACTACGAGCAGTACTTC